The following is a T cell receptor beta chain sequence with its context. The study recruited people aged 18 to 89 years across approximately 24 US areas. Allocation to cohorts depended on clinical history reported by the participants. This entry belongs to a study of blood T cell repertoires in COVID-19. Overall study context: There were acute and convalescent COVID-19 samples, and they came from the United States, Italy and Spain.

This table comes from immunoSEQ multiplex PCR, and its TCRdb copy is limited to in-frame clones, with some not included. The table records 130,000 or so clones, roughly 81% of them present only once. The sample consisted of PBMCs or T cells enriched from blood (not recorded which). The receptor was derived from a woman in her 50s with acute COVID-19.

The CDR3 sequence: CASSPGGGRRGNEQFF. The DNA of the CDR3 is TGCGCCAGCAGCCCCGGTGGCGGGAGACGAGGCAATGAGCAGTTCTTC. The chain couples TRBV5-1 to TRBJ2-1; 7 bases line up with TRBD2. This CDR3 has 16 residues. With 4 bases clipped from V and 6 bases from J, the junction kept 13 bases outside the gene matches. Per germline, CDR1 SGHRS and CDR2 YFSETQ.